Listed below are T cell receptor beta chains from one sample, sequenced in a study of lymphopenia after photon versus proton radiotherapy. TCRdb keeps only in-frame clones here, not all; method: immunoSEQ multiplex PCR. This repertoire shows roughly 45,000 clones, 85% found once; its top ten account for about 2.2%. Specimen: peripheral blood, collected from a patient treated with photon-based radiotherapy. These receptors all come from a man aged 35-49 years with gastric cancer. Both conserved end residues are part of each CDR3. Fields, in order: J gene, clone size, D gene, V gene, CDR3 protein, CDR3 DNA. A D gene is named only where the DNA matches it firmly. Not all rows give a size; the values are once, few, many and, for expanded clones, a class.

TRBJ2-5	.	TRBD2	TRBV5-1	CASKASSGEGEQYF	TGCGCCAGCAAAGCCTCTAGCGGGGAGGGAGAGCAGTACTTC
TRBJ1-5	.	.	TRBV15	CATSRGQTSNQPQHF	TGTGCCACCAGCAGAGGACAGACAAGCAATCAGCCCCAGCATTTT
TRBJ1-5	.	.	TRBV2	CASRQGDSNQPQHF	TGTGCCAGCAGACAGGGTGATAGCAATCAGCCCCAGCATTTT
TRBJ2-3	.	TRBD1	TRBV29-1	CSVGQGDDTQYF	TGCAGCGTAGGACAGGGGGATGATACGCAGTATTTT
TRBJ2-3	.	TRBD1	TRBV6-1	CASKGQGHTDTQYF	TGTGCCAGCAAGGGACAGGGCCACACAGATACGCAGTATTTT
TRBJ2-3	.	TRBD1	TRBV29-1	CSVEGRGRQDTQYF	TGCAGCGTTGAAGGAAGGGGGCGCCAAGATACGCAGTATTTT
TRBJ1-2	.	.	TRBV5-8	CASSLGQRGLYGYTF	TGTGCCAGCAGCTTAGGTCAAAGGGGCCTCTATGGCTACACCTTC
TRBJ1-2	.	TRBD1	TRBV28	CASSLVPGTGNYGYTF	TGTGCCAGCAGTTTGGTTCCCGGGACAGGAAACTATGGCTACACCTTC
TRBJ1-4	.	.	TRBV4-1	CASSAPRTENEKLFF	TGCGCCAGCAGCGCCCCCCGGACAGAAAATGAAAAACTGTTTTTT
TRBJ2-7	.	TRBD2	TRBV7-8	CASSLVREDEQYF	TGTGCCAGCAGCTTAGTCCGGGAGGACGAGCAGTACTTC
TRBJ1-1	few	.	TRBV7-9	CASSRNTEAFF	TGTGCCAGCTCTAGGAACACTGAAGCTTTCTTT
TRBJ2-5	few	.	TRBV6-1	CASTERRGETQYF	TGTGCCAGCACTGAAAGACGGGGAGAGACCCAGTACTTC
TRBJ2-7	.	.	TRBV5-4	CASSLFPGPYEQYF	TGTGCCAGCAGCTTGTTTCCAGGTCCCTACGAGCAGTACTTC
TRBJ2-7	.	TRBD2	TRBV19	CASSSGLAGGNEQYF	TGTGCCAGTAGTTCGGGACTAGCGGGGGGGAACGAGCAGTACTTC
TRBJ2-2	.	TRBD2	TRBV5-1	CASSWGGSFTGELFF	TGCGCCAGCAGCTGGGGCGGGAGTTTTACCGGGGAGCTGTTTTTT
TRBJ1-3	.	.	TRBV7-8	CASSLSPGSGNTIYF	TGTGCCAGCAGCTTATCCCCGGGGTCTGGAAACACCATATATTTT
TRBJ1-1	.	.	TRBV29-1	CSVGSLFGNTEAFF	TGCAGCGTGGGGAGTCTTTTCGGGAACACTGAAGCTTTCTTT
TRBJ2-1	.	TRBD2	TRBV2	CASSAGLAGSNEQFF	TGTGCCAGCAGCGCGGGACTAGCGGGGTCCAATGAGCAGTTCTTC
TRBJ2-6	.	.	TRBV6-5	CASRLAGANVLTF	TGTGCCAGCCGGCTCGCTGGGGCCAACGTCCTGACTTTC
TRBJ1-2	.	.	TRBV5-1	CASSMSQGNYGYTF	TGCGCCAGCAGTATGTCCCAGGGGAACTATGGCTACACCTTC
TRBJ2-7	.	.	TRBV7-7	CASARDITYEQYF	TGTGCCAGCGCCAGGGACATTACCTACGAGCAGTACTTC
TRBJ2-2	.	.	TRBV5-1	CASHNTWAGELFF	TGCGCCAGTCACAATACCTGGGCCGGGGAGCTGTTTTTT
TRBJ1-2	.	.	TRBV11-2	CASSLVPGNNYGYTF	TGTGCCAGCAGCTTAGTCCCCGGAAATAACTATGGCTACACCTTC
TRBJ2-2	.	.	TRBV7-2	CASSLAYGMGAGELFF	TGTGCCAGCAGCTTAGCGTACGGGATGGGGGCCGGGGAGCTGTTTTTT
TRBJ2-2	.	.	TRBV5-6	CASSLRPVGTGELFF	TGTGCCAGCAGCTTAAGACCTGTCGGCACCGGGGAGCTGTTTTTT
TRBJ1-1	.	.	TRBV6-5	CASTPGGNTEAFF	TGTGCCAGCACCCCTGGGGGGAATACTGAAGCTTTCTTT
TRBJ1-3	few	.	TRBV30	CAWSARRTEPSGNTIYF	TGTGCCTGGAGTGCCCGCCGGACAGAGCCCTCTGGAAACACCATATATTTT
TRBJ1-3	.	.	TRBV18	CASSPSAGVRNTIYF	TGTGCCAGCTCACCAAGTGCAGGGGTGAGAAACACCATATATTTT
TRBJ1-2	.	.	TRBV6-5	CASHGKGVRGYGYTF	TGTGCCAGTCACGGAAAGGGTGTCAGAGGGTATGGCTACACCTTC
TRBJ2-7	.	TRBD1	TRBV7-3	CASSPTGGRGEQYF	TGTGCCAGCAGCCCCACAGGGGGCAGGGGCGAGCAGTACTTC
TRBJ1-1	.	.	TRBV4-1	CASSQTGGRANTEAFF	TGCGCCAGCAGCCAAACGGGTGGCCGGGCAAACACTGAAGCTTTCTTT
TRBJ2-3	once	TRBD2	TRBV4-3	CASSQDLTSGGSTDTQYF	TGCGCCAGCAGCCAAGATCTTACTAGCGGGGGCAGCACAGATACGCAGTATTTT
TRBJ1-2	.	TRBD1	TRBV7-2	CASSPTGAYGYTF	TGTGCCAGCAGCCCCACAGGGGCCTATGGCTACACCTTC
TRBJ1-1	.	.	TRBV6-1	CASKGSLGTEAFF	TGTGCCAGCAAGGGCTCCTTGGGGACTGAAGCTTTCTTT
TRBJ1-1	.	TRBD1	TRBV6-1	CATAGGVRNTEAFF	TGTGCCACCGCAGGGGGCGTCAGGAACACTGAAGCTTTCTTT
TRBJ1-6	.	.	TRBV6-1	CASSEAHGLISPLHF	TGTGCCAGCAGTGAAGCCCACGGACTTATTTCACCCCTCCACTTT
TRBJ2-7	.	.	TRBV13	CASSLVQSHHEQYF	TGTGCCAGCAGCTTAGTACAGTCCCACCACGAGCAGTACTTC
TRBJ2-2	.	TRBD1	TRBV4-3	CASSQVRTGFTGELFF	TGCGCCAGCAGCCAAGTCCGGACAGGGTTCACCGGGGAGCTGTTTTTT
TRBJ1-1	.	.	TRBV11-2	CASSLVPGEAFF	TGTGCCAGCAGCTTAGTGCCGGGTGAAGCTTTCTTT
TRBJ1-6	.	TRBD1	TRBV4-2	CASSQGTGSNSPLHF	TGTGCCAGCAGCCAAGGGACAGGGTCAAATTCACCCCTCCACTTT
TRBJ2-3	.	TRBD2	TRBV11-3	CASSLGTSGGTDTQYF	TGTGCCAGCAGCTTAGGGACTAGCGGGGGCACAGATACGCAGTATTTT